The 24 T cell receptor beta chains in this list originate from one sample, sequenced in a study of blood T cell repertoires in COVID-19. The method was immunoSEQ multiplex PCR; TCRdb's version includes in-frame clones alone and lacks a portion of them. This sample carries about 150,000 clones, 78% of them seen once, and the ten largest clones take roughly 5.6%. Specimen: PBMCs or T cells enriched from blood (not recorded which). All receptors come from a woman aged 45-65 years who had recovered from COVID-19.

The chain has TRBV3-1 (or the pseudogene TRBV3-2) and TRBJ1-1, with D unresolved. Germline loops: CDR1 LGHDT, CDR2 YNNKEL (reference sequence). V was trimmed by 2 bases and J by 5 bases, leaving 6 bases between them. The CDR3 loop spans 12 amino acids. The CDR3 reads CASSQTGTEAFF. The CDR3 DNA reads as TGTGCCAGCAGCCAAACGGGGACTGAAGCTTTCTTT.

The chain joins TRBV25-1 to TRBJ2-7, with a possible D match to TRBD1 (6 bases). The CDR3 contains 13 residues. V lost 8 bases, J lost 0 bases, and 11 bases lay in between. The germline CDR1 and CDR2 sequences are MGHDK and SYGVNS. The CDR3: CASPGDISYEQYV. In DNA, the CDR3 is TGTGCCAGCCCTGGGGACATCTCCTACGAGCAGTACGTC.

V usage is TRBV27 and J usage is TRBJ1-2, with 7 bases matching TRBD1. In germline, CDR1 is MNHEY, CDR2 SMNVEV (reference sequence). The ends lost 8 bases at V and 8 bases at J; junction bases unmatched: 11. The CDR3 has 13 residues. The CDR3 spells CASGRDRLRGYTF. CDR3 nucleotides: TGTGCCAGCGGGCGGGACAGACTACGCGGCTACACCTTC.

The CDR3 is CASSYSYSGGADTQYF. The CDR3 bases are TGTGCCAGCAGTTACTCGTATTCGGGGGGCGCGGATACGCAGTATTTT. J is TRBJ2-3 and V is TRBV6-5; weak D call: TRBD2 (7 bases). Germline CDR1 and CDR2: MNHEY and SVGAGI. Trimming cost V 0 bases and J 6 bases, with 16 bases left between them. The CDR3 covers 16 residues.

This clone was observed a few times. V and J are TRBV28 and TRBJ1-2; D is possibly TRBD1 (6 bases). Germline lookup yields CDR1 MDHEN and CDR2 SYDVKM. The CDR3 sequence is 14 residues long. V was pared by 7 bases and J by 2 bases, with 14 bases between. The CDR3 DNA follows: TGTGCCAGCACCTCGGGGACACCAAACTATGGCTACACCTTC. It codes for CASTSGTPNYGYTF.

CDR3 nucleotide sequence: TGTGCCAGCAGCCAAGTACCCATTACCGCCGACAGGCTTAGCACAGATACGCAGTATTTT. Its protein is CASSQVPITADRLSTDTQYF. The chain employs TRBV3-1 (or the pseudogene TRBV3-2) and TRBJ2-3; D perhaps matches TRBD1 (6 bases). This CDR3 is 20 amino acids long. Trimming removed 1 base at V and 0 bases at J, with 23 bases between. Per the germline V gene, CDR1 is LGHDT and CDR2 is YNNKEL (reference sequence).

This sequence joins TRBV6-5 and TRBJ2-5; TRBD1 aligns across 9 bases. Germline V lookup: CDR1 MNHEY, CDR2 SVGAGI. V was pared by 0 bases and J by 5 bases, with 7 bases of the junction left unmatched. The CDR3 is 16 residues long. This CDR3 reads CASSYSMGTGRETQYF. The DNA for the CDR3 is TGTGCCAGCAGTTACTCGATGGGGACAGGGAGGGAGACCCAGTACTTC.

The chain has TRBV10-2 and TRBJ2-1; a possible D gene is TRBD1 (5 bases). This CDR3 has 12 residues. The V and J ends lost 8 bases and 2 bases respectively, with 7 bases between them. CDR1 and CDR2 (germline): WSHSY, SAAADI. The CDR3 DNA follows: TGCGCCAGCGGGGCTGCCTACAATGAGCAGTTCTTC. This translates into CASGAAYNEQFF.

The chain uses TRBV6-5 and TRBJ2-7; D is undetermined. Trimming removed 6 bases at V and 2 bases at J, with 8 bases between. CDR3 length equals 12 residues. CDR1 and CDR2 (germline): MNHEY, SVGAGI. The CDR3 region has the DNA TGTGCCAGCAGCATCAGGACCTACGAGCAGTACGTC. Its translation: CASSIRTYEQYV.

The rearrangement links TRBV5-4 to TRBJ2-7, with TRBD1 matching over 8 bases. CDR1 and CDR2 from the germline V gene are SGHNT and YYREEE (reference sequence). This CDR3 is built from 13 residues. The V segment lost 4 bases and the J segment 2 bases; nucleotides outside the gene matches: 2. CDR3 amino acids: CASSPDRAYEQYV. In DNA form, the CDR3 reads TGTGCCAGCAGCCCGGACAGGGCCTACGAGCAGTACGTC.

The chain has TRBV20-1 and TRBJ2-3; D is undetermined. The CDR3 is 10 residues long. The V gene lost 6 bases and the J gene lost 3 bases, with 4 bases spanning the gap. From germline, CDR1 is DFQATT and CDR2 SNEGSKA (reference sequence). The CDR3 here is CSALTDTQYF. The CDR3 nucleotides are TGCAGTGCCTTGACAGATACGCAGTATTTT.

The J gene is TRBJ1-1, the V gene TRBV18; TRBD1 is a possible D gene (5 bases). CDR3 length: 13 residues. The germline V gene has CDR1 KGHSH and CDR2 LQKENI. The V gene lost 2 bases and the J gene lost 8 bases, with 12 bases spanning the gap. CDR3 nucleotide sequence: TGTGCCAGCTCACCAAGGGGTGACAGCGAAGCTTTCTTT. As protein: CASSPRGDSEAFF.

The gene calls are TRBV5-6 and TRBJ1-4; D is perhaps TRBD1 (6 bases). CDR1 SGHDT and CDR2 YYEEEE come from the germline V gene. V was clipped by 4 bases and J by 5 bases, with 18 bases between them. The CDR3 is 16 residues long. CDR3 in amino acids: CASSGSQGWLNEKLFF. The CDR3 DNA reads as TGTGCCAGCAGCGGTTCACAGGGATGGCTCAATGAAAAACTGTTTTTT.

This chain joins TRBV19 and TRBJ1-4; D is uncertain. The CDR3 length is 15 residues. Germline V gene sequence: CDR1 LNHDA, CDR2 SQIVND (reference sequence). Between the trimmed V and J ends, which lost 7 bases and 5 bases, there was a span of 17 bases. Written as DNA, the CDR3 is TGTGCCAGTAAATTCCGGGGTCAGAACAATGAAAAACTGTTTTTT. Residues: CASKFRGQNNEKLFF.

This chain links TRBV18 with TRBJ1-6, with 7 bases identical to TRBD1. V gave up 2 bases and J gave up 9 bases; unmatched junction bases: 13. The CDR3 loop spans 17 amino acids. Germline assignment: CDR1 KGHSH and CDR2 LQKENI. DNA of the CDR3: TGTGCCAGCTCACCAGGGACAGCCAGAGGACTCGGTTCACCCCTCCACTTT. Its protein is CASSPGTARGLGSPLHF.

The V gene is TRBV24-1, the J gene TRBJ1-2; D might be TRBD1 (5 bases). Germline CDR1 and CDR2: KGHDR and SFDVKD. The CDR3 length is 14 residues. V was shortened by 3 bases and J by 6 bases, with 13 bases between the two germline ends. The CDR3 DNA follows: TGTGCCACCAGTGATGCACAACAGGTCCATGGCTACACCTTC. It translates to CATSDAQQVHGYTF.

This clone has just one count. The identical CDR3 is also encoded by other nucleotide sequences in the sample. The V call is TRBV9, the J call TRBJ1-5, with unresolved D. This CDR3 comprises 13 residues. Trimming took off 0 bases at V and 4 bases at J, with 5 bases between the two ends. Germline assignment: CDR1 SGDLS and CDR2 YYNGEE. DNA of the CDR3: TGTGCCAGCAGCGTAGCTCCTAATCAGCCCCAGCATTTT. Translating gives CASSVAPNQPQHF.

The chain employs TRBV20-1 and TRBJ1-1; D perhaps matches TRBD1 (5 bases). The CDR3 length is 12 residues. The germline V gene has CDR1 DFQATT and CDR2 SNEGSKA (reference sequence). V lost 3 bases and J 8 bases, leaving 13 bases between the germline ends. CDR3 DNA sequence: TGCAGTGCTAGTGGGGGGAGGTGGGAAGCTTTCTTT. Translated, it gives CSASGGRWEAFF.

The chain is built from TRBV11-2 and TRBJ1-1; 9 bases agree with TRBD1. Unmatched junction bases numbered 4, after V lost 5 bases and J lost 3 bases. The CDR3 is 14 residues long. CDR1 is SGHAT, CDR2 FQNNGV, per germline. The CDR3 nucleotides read TGTGCCAGCAGCCACCGGGACAGGGACACTGAAGCTTTCTTT. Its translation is CASSHRDRDTEAFF.

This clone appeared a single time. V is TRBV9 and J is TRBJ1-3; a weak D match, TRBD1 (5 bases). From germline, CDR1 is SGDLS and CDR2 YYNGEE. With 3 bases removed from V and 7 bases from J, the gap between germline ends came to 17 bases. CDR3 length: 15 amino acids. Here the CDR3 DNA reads TGTGCCAGCAGCGGCAGCGCAGGGCCAGGGAACACCATATATTTT. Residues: CASSGSAGPGNTIYF.

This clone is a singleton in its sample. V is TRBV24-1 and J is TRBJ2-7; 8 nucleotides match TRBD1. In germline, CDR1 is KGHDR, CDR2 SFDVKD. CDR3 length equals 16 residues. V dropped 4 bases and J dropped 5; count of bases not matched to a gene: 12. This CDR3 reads CATSESSGTGLHEQYF. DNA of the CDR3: TGTGCCACCAGTGAGTCATCCGGGACAGGTCTCCACGAGCAGTACTTC.

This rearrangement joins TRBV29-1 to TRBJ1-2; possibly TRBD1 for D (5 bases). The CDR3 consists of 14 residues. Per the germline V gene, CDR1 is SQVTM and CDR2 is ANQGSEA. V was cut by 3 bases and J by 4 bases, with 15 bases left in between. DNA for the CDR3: TGCAGCGTTGAGTCCATTCAGGGAACCTATGGCTACACCTTC. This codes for CSVESIQGTYGYTF.

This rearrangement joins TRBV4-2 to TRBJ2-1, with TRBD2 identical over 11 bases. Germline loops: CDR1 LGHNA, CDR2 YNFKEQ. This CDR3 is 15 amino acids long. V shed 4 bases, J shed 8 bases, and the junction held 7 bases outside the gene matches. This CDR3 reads CASSRLAGGPDEQFF. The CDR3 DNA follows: TGTGCCAGCAGCCGGTTAGCGGGGGGGCCTGATGAGCAGTTCTTC.

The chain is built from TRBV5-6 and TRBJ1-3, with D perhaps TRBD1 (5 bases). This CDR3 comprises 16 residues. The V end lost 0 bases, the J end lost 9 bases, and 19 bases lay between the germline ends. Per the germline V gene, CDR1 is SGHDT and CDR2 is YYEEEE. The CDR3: CASSLEGLVRDGTIYF. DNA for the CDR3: TGTGCCAGCAGCTTGGAGGGGCTGGTCCGCGACGGCACCATATATTTT.